These T cell receptor beta chains were read from a single sample in a study of identical twins. TCRdb called the 5' RACE reads again in MiXCR, with one record for every CDR3 protein. The data contain 640,000 or so distinct CDR3 sequences, approximately 6% of them singletons. The sequenced sample consisted of naive T cells sorted from blood. These receptors were taken from a man between 18 and 29 years old in good health. Both conserved end residues are part of each CDR3. The D gene is left open where the match is weak. Rows give clone size only sometimes, using once, few, many, or a class for an expanded clone.

j_gene	d_gene	abundance	v_gene	CDR3aa	CDR3nt
TRBJ2-1	.	few	TRBV9	CASSVNTGNPLNEQFF	TGTGCCAGCAGCGTAAACACGGGGAACCCCTTAAATGAGCAGTTCTTC
TRBJ2-5	.	many	TRBV7-7	CASSSVLTQETQYF	TGTGCCAGCAGCTCCGTGCTGACCCAAGAGACCCAGTACTTC
TRBJ2-5	TRBD1	few	TRBV10-3	CATTGQGSETQYF	TGTGCCACTACGGGACAGGGATCCGAGACCCAGTACTTC
TRBJ1-6	.	.	TRBV7-2	CASSLVMRSPNSPLHF	TGTGCCAGCAGCTTAGTTATGCGGTCCCCTAATTCACCCCTCCACTTT
TRBJ2-3	.	few	TRBV24-1	CATSDPNGRPKGGQYF	TGTGCCACCAGTGATCCCAACGGTCGGCCGAAGGGGGGGCAGTATTTT
TRBJ2-1	.	many	TRBV19	CASKDLAMYNEQFF	TGTGCCAGTAAAGACCTCGCCATGTACAATGAGCAGTTCTTC
TRBJ2-3	.	many	TRBV4-2	CASSQEGRDHTQYF	TGTGCCAGCAGCCAAGAAGGCCGGGACCATACGCAGTATTTT
TRBJ2-1	.	.	TRBV20-1	CSAAPGVEQFF	TGCAGTGCCGCGCCCGGAGTTGAGCAGTTCTTC
TRBJ2-3	TRBD2	many	TRBV27	CASSSSGSADTQYF	TGTGCCAGCAGTTCGAGCGGGAGTGCAGATACGCAGTATTTT
TRBJ2-1	TRBD2	many	TRBV5-1	CASNLGRGRVNNEQFF	TGCGCCAGCAACCTTGGGCGCGGGAGGGTAAACAATGAGCAGTTCTTC
TRBJ2-7	.	many	TRBV5-1	CASSFSGGIEQYF	TGCGCCAGCAGCTTTTCTGGGGGCATCGAGCAGTACTTC
TRBJ2-5	.	many	TRBV6-1	CASSEIISGGRETQYF	TGTGCCAGCAGTGAAATAATCTCGGGGGGCCGGGAGACCCAGTACTTC
TRBJ2-2	TRBD2	few	TRBV20-1	CSAFGTSGTGELFF	TGCAGTGCTTTTGGGACTAGCGGGACCGGGGAGCTGTTTTTT
TRBJ2-1	.	many	TRBV20-1	CSARDLLSSYNEQFF	TGCAGTGCTAGAGATCTGCTGAGCTCCTACAATGAGCAGTTCTTC
TRBJ2-5	TRBD1	many	TRBV29-1	CSVVGTGSLETQYF	TGCAGCGTTGTAGGGACAGGGAGTTTAGAGACCCAGTACTTC
TRBJ2-1	.	many	TRBV5-5	CASIQVWRGNEQFF	TGTGCCAGCATCCAGGTTTGGCGGGGCAATGAGCAGTTCTTC
TRBJ2-5	TRBD1	many	TRBV20-1	CSALRQGVQETQYF	TGCAGTGCTCTTCGACAGGGGGTACAAGAGACCCAGTACTTC
TRBJ1-4	.	many	TRBV6-2/TRBV6-3	CASSEGRKLFF	TGTGCCAGCAGCGAGGGGCGAAAACTGTTTTTT
TRBJ1-4	.	many	TRBV6-1	CASSPRTNEKLFF	TGTGCCAGCAGCCCTCGGACTAATGAAAAACTGTTTTTT
TRBJ2-7	.	.	TRBV4-2	CASSLNRPGTEQYF	TGTGCCAGCAGCCTAAATCGGCCAGGGACCGAGCAGTACTTC
TRBJ2-5	TRBD2	few	TRBV6-2/TRBV6-3	CASTFGTSGRWEETQYF	TGTGCCAGCACCTTCGGGACTAGCGGGAGATGGGAGGAGACCCAGTACTTC
TRBJ1-2	.	.	TRBV3-1	CASSQEGANYGYTF	TGTGCCAGCAGCCAAGAAGGAGCGAACTATGGCTACACCTTC
TRBJ2-7	.	few	TRBV12-3/TRBV12-4	CASSLGESGQYF	TGTGCCAGCAGTTTAGGGGAGAGTGGGCAGTACTTC